The sequence of this TCR beta chain was determined in a study of blood T cells in healthy people across ages. The sample holds many counts of this clonotype. Its antigen is unidentified. The junction shows a germline mismatch at one end, possibly a read error. Combining a sample-barcoded 5' primer with a J-beta primer mix, a second PCR ran for about 7 to 12 cycles. There were at least 2.5 million CDR3-containing paired-end reads obtained from each sample. A single record per CDR3 protein comes from TCRdb applying MiXCR to the 5' RACE reads. The sample includes some 670,000 distinct CDR3 sequences, 45% to 60% of them seen just once. CDR3 length: 15 residues. CDR1 and CDR2 from the germline V gene are SGHRS and YFSETQ. Notes on the study in general: Because donor CMV status was unknown, expanded clonotype changes were possibly confounded. What prevented conclusive comparison of naive and antigen-experienced cells was that PBMCs were unsorted. Diversity was higher, and naive CD4+ cells more numerous, in long-lived donors than in aged donors.

The sequence came from a woman older than 75 in good health. Sequenced sample: blood. This chain links TRBV5-1 with TRBJ2-7; tentatively, D is TRBD2 (6 bases). The CDR3 nucleotides read TGCGCCAGCAGCTTGCCCTTGACTAGTGGCTACGCGCAGTACTTC. Residues: CASSLPLTSGYAQYF.